The 19 T cell receptor beta chains in this list originate from one sample, sequenced in a study of blood T cell repertoires in COVID-19. TCRdb's copy holds only in-frame clones and misses some; the assay was immunoSEQ multiplex PCR. The sample yields under 40,000 clones, 90% seen once. Sequencing input: peripheral blood. The receptors come from a man aged 55-75 years with active COVID-19.

The V gene is TRBV19, the J gene TRBJ2-3; 13 nucleotides agree with TRBD2. CDR1 is LNHDA, CDR2 SQIVND, per germline (reference sequence). This CDR3 spans 16 amino acids. With 5 bases clipped from V and 4 bases from J, the junction kept 6 bases outside the gene matches. CDR3 DNA sequence: TGTGCCAGTAGTCTACTAGCGGGGGGGCTTGCAGATACGCAGTATTTT. It yields the protein CASSLLAGGLADTQYF.

The chain carries TRBV29-1 and TRBJ2-1; 9 nucleotides agree with TRBD2. V gave up 0 bases and J gave up 0 bases; unmatched junction bases: 6. The CDR3 sequence is 17 residues long. Germline loops: CDR1 SQVTM, CDR2 ANQGSEA. CDR3 sequence: CSVEDLRRGGSYNEQFF. The CDR3 nucleotides are TGCAGCGTTGAAGATCTTCGGCGGGGGGGCTCCTACAATGAGCAGTTCTTC.

J is TRBJ2-1 and V is TRBV27, with 7 nucleotides matching TRBD2. Germline values: CDR1 MNHEY, CDR2 SMNVEV (reference sequence). V shed 4 bases and J 7 bases; nucleotides not matched to a gene: 16. CDR3 length equals 17 residues. The CDR3 DNA is TGTGCCAGCAGTTCCCTTAGTTTCGGCGGGGGACCTAATGAGCAGTTCTTC. Its protein is CASSSLSFGGGPNEQFF.

The rearrangement links TRBV2 to TRBJ1-5; D gene unclear. CDR1 and CDR2 (germline): SNHLY, FYNNEI. This CDR3 comprises 12 residues. V gave up 1 base and J gave up 7 bases, with 5 bases separating them. CDR3 in DNA: TGTGCCAGCAGTGAAGGCGGGCAGCCCCAGCATTTT. Amino acids: CASSEGGQPQHF.

V is TRBV11-2 and J is TRBJ2-1, with 8 nucleotides matching TRBD1. The trim removed 4 bases at V and 3 bases at J, leaving 5 bases unmatched. Looked up from germline, CDR1 is SGHAT and CDR2 is FQNNGV. The CDR3 runs 15 residues. Written as DNA, the CDR3 is TGTGCCAGCAGCTCCCGACAGGGGCTCTACAATGAGCAGTTCTTC. Amino acid sequence: CASSSRQGLYNEQFF.

The V call is TRBV6-6, the J call TRBJ2-5; D is unclear. V lost 5 bases, J lost 4 bases, and 5 bases lay in between. CDR3 length: 11 residues. Germline CDR1 MNHNY, CDR2 SVGAGI (reference sequence). This chain's CDR3 is CASSPSETQYF. CDR3 in DNA: TGTGCCAGCAGTCCCTCAGAGACCCAGTACTTC.

J is TRBJ2-7 and V is TRBV2, with TRBD1 matching 8 bases. The CDR3 extends over 14 amino acids. Germline CDR1 is SNHLY and CDR2 is FYNNEI. V lost 7 bases and J lost 0; bases outside the gene matches: 5. CDR3 coding DNA: TGTGCCAGCAAGCCGGACAGGGCCTCCTACGAGCAGTACTTC. Translating it yields CASKPDRASYEQYF.

The V and J genes are TRBV27 and TRBJ2-3; D might be TRBD2 (5 bases). The CDR3 spans 16 residues. The germline V and J ends were trimmed by 5 bases and 0 bases, with 15 bases remaining between them. Germline V gene lookup returns CDR1 MNHEY and CDR2 SMNVEV (reference sequence). The chain's CDR3 is CASSRFTRTSTDTQYF. CDR3 DNA: TGTGCCAGCAGTCGATTTACTAGGACTAGCACAGATACGCAGTATTTT.

This chain joins TRBV13 and TRBJ2-1; possible D gene TRBD2, 5 bases. The V gene lost 5 bases and the J gene lost 3 bases, with 11 bases spanning the gap. The germline V gene has CDR1 PRHDT and CDR2 FYEKMQ (reference sequence). The CDR3 is 14 residues long. CDR3 DNA sequence: TGTGCCAGCAGCCCACACGGGGTCTACAATGAGCAGTTCTTC. This codes for CASSPHGVYNEQFF.

The chain is built from TRBV6-5 and TRBJ1-1, with 7 bases aligning to TRBD1. The germline CDR1 and CDR2 sequences are MNHEY and SVGAGI. With 7 bases clipped from V and 6 bases from J, the junction kept 14 bases outside the gene matches. The CDR3 extends over 15 amino acids. The CDR3 is CASIRGGRSGAEAFF. Written as DNA, the CDR3 is TGTGCCAGCATCCGAGGGGGCAGGTCGGGCGCTGAAGCTTTCTTT.

The chain links TRBV6-5 to TRBJ2-7; a possible D gene is TRBD1 (5 bases). The CDR3 is made up of 12 amino acids. Trimming left V 6 bases short and J 4 bases short, with 10 bases between. Germline V gene sequence: CDR1 MNHEY, CDR2 SVGAGI. The CDR3 spells CASSRDSYEQYF. In DNA, the CDR3 is TGTGCCAGCAGCCGCGACAGTTACGAGCAGTACTTC.

The chain couples TRBV4-1 to TRBJ1-1, with 8 bases that match TRBD1. V was clipped by 4 bases and J by 1 base; unmatched bases: 2. There are 14 residues in the CDR3. CDR1 MGHRA and CDR2 YSYEKL come from the germline V gene. CDR3 bases: TGCGCCAGCAGCCGTACAGGGGGGAACACTGAAGCTTTCTTT. Protein product: CASSRTGGNTEAFF.

The V and J genes are TRBV6-5 and TRBJ1-6; no clear D. Trimming left V 2 bases short and J 5 bases short, with 10 bases between. CDR1 is MNHEY and CDR2 is SVGAGI in the germline V gene. The CDR3 totals 15 residues. In DNA form, the CDR3 reads TGTGCCAGCAGTTACGACCGCGGGAATAATTCACCCCTCCACTTT. Protein sequence: CASSYDRGNNSPLHF.

This clone was seen only once. The chain has TRBV30 and TRBJ1-6, with a tentative D call TRBD1 (6 bases). Germline V lookup: CDR1 GTSNPN, CDR2 SVGIG (reference sequence). The CDR3 consists of 13 residues. Trimming pared 3 bases from V and 9 bases from J, leaving 12 bases between. CDR3 loop: CAWRETGLSPLHF. The DNA for the CDR3 is TGTGCCTGGAGGGAAACAGGGCTTTCACCCCTCCACTTT.

The gene calls are TRBV5-6 and TRBJ2-3; 9 positions agree with TRBD1. With V trimmed by 4 bases and J by 2 bases, 11 bases remained unmatched. The CDR3 spans 17 residues. Germline CDR1 is SGHDT and CDR2 is YYEEEE. CDR3 region: CASSPEPGQGLTDTQYF. CDR3 DNA: TGTGCCAGCAGCCCCGAGCCGGGACAGGGTCTCACAGATACGCAGTATTTT.

The CDR3, as DNA: TGTGCCAGCAGCTACACGGGACTCGGACAAGAGACCCAGTACTTC. Its protein product is CASSYTGLGQETQYF. The chain joins TRBV5-4 to TRBJ2-5, with TRBD2 as a possible D gene (6 bases). Trimming pared 3 bases from V and 2 bases from J, leaving 14 bases between. The CDR3 runs to 15 residues. Germline V lookup: CDR1 SGHNT, CDR2 YYREEE (reference sequence).

This clone was recorded only once. This chain connects TRBV5-6 to TRBJ1-6; TRBD1 might be the D (6 bases). V shed 0 bases and J shed 11 bases, with 12 bases lying between them. The CDR3 runs to 14 residues. Germline CDR1 SGHDT, CDR2 YYEEEE. CDR3 bases: TGTGCCAGCAGCTTGGGGACAGCACCCCCACCCCTCCACTTT. Encoded protein: CASSLGTAPPPLHF.

The chain has TRBV7-8 and TRBJ2-1; D may be TRBD2 (6 bases). V dropped 5 bases and J dropped 3 bases, with 20 bases sitting between them. Germline CDR1 SGHVS, CDR2 FQNEAQ. The CDR3 is 17 residues long. CDR3 sequence: CASSPRSSRGLYNEQFF. CDR3 in DNA: TGTGCCAGCAGCCCCCGAAGTTCGCGGGGACTCTACAATGAGCAGTTCTTC.

V usage is TRBV24-1 and J usage is TRBJ2-1; 10 nucleotides match TRBD2. The CDR3 covers 15 residues. With 4 bases clipped from V and 5 bases from J, the junction kept 4 bases outside the gene matches. Germline CDR1 and CDR2: KGHDR and SFDVKD. CDR3 sequence: CATSDPGLANNEQFF. For the CDR3, the DNA is TGTGCCACCAGTGACCCGGGACTAGCGAACAATGAGCAGTTCTTC.